One sample yielded the 27 T cell receptor beta chains listed below, sequenced in a study of T cell responses to AZD1222 COVID-19 vaccine. Only in-frame clones appear in the TCRdb table, and some are missing; sequencing was by immunoSEQ multiplex PCR. The table records under 110,000 clones, over 75% of them present only once. The specimen was peripheral blood, collected 28 days after the second AZD1222 dose. The receptors stem from an adult who received the AZD1222 COVID-19 vaccine.

This clone has just a few counts. The chain carries TRBV5-1 and TRBJ1-2, with 11 bases that match TRBD1. CDR1 is SGHRS and CDR2 is YFSETQ in the germline V gene. This CDR3 region has 15 residues. Losses at the gene ends were 0 bases for V and 10 bases for J; bases not matched to a gene: 8. The CDR3 DNA is TGCGCCAGCAGCTTGGAGGGGACAGGGGGAAGGGACTACACCTTC. It is translated as CASSLEGTGGRDYTF.

The V gene is TRBV7-3, the J gene TRBJ2-1; possibly TRBD1 or TRBD2 for D (5 bases each). Trimming removed 4 bases at V and 0 bases at J, with 19 bases between. In germline, CDR1 is SGHTA, CDR2 FQGTGA. The CDR3 has 18 amino acids. CDR3 sequence (DNA): TGTGCCAGCAGCTCCTTCGGGGCTTCTTTGAGCTCCTACAATGAGCAGTTCTTC. This gives the protein CASSSFGASLSSYNEQFF.

The rearrangement uses TRBV18 and TRBJ2-7; 8 nucleotides match TRBD1. The CDR3 runs to 18 residues. The V and J ends lost 3 bases and 2 bases, in that order; junction bases with no gene match: 15. Looked up from germline, CDR1 is KGHSH and CDR2 is LQKENI. In nucleotides, the CDR3 is TGTGCCAGCTCACCCCACGTCGTGGGGACAGGCCAAACCTACGAGCAGTACTTC. Residues: CASSPHVVGTGQTYEQYF.

This chain uses TRBV27 with TRBJ1-2, with D perhaps TRBD1 (5 bases). Germline V gives CDR1 MNHEY, CDR2 SMNVEV (reference sequence). V lost 1 base to trimming and J lost 5 bases, with 8 bases between them. The CDR3 totals 13 residues. The CDR3 sequence is CASSLYSGYGYTF. For the CDR3, the DNA is TGTGCCAGCAGTTTATATTCAGGGTATGGCTACACCTTC.

The J gene is TRBJ2-7, the V gene TRBV5-1, with 10 bases that match TRBD2. Germline trimming cut 0 bases from V and 3 bases from J; bases unmatched to any gene: 6. The CDR3 is 16 residues long. Per the germline V gene, CDR1 is SGHRS and CDR2 is YFSETQ. The CDR3 sequence: CASSLDSGGTNYEQYF. The DNA of the CDR3 is TGCGCCAGCAGCTTGGATAGCGGGGGGACCAACTACGAGCAGTACTTC.

J is TRBJ2-2 and V is TRBV5-8; 8 bases agree with TRBD1. The CDR3 length is 16 residues. The junction had 2 bases not matched to a gene; V was cut back by 1 base and J by 0 bases. CDR1 is SGHTS, CDR2 YDEGEE, per germline. As DNA, the CDR3 is TGTGCCAGCAGCTTGACAGGGGGTCCGAACACCGGGGAGCTGTTTTTT. Protein product: CASSLTGGPNTGELFF. Full variable domain (rest looked up from reference TRBV5-8 and TRBJ2-2): EAGVTQSPTHLIKTRGQQATLRCSPISGHTSVYWYQQALGLGLQFLLWYDEGEERNRGNFPPRFSGRQFPNYSSELNVNALELEDSALYLCASSLTGGPNTGELFFGEGSRLTVL.

The J gene is TRBJ1-2, the V gene TRBV30; 9 nucleotides line up with TRBD1. The V and J ends lost 0 bases and 8 bases, in that order; junction bases with no gene match: 7. Germline CDR1 is GTSNPN and CDR2 is SVGIG (reference sequence). There are 14 residues in the CDR3. CDR3 loop: CAWSVGQGRRGYTF. CDR3 nucleotides: TGTGCCTGGAGTGTAGGACAGGGGCGACGCGGCTACACCTTC.

This clone was detected once. The CDR3, as DNA: TGTGCCAGCAGCCAAACTAGAGTCCAAGAGACCCAGTACTTC. Encoded protein: CASSQTRVQETQYF. This chain connects TRBV4-2 to TRBJ2-5, with D tentatively TRBD2 (5 bases). The germline V and J ends were trimmed by 2 bases and 1 base, with 8 bases remaining between them. CDR1 and CDR2 (germline): LGHNA, YNFKEQ. The CDR3 sequence is 14 residues long.

V and J are TRBV19 and TRBJ1-1; D unresolved. This CDR3 is 13 amino acids long. V was clipped by 3 bases and J by 10 bases, with 15 bases between them. Germline CDR1 LNHDA, CDR2 SQIVND (reference sequence). CDR3 DNA sequence: TGTGCCAGTAGTATCGGTTGGGCGTCGCGAGCTTTCTTT. Translation gives CASSIGWASRAFF.

The chain joins TRBV2 to TRBJ1-6, with 7 bases matching TRBD1. The germline V gene has CDR1 SNHLY and CDR2 FYNNEI. The CDR3 length is 15 residues. Germline trimming cut 5 bases from V and 10 bases from J; bases unmatched to any gene: 11. The CDR3 sequence is CASSLATGELSPLHF. The CDR3 DNA is TGTGCCAGCAGTCTTGCAACAGGGGAGTTATCACCCCTCCACTTT.

The chain has TRBV27 and TRBJ2-7, with D possibly matching TRBD1 (5 bases). The CDR3 is made up of 14 amino acids. Trimming took off 5 bases at V and 3 bases at J, with 14 bases between the two ends. Germline CDR1 reads MNHEY; CDR2 reads SMNVEV (reference sequence). CDR3 in amino acids: CASSPSDKNYEQYF. The DNA of the CDR3 is TGTGCCAGCAGTCCGTCGGACAAGAACTACGAGCAGTACTTC.

The chain couples TRBV7-2 to TRBJ2-1; D possibly corresponds to TRBD2 (6 bases). This CDR3 is 17 amino acids long. CDR1 is SGHTA, CDR2 FQGNSA, per germline. V gave up 4 bases and J gave up 7 bases, with 23 bases separating them. CDR3 amino acids: CASSSGSLASRWNEQFF. CDR3 coding DNA: TGTGCCAGCAGCTCTGGGAGTCTAGCGTCCCGGTGGAATGAGCAGTTCTTC.

The chain couples TRBV5-1 to TRBJ2-3; 12 bases match TRBD1. With V trimmed by 0 bases and J by 4 bases, 3 bases remained unmatched. The CDR3 extends over 16 amino acids. Germline CDR1 is SGHRS and CDR2 is YFSETQ. CDR3 bases: TGCGCCAGCAGCTTGGTAGGGACAGGGGGCCCAGATACGCAGTATTTT. It codes for CASSLVGTGGPDTQYF.

As DNA, the CDR3 is TGTGCCAGCAGCTACGGAGTTTCTACGCAGTATTTT. Its translation: CASSYGVSTQYF. V gene TRBV3-1 (or the pseudogene TRBV3-2) combines with J gene TRBJ2-3; D gene uncertain. The V end lost 5 bases, the J end lost 8 bases, and 11 bases lay between the germline ends. The CDR3 runs to 12 residues. Germline-derived CDR1 and CDR2 are LGHDT and YNNKEL (reference sequence).

The chain combines TRBV6-4 with TRBJ1-4; D is possibly TRBD1 (6 bases). The CDR3 is 15 residues long. V lost 6 bases and J 3 bases, leaving 14 bases between the germline ends. Germline V gene sequence: CDR1 MRHNA, CDR2 SNTAGT. Written as DNA, the CDR3 is TGTGCCAGCAGCCCCGGTGGGACATCTAATGAAAAACTGTTTTTT. It yields the protein CASSPGGTSNEKLFF.

The chain employs TRBV7-9 and TRBJ1-1; possibly TRBD1 for D (5 bases). Germline values: CDR1 SEHNR, CDR2 FQNEAQ (reference sequence). V was pared by 1 base and J by 1 base, with 7 bases between. This CDR3 has 14 amino acids. The CDR3 bases are TGTGCCAGCAGCTTAGGACAGACGAACACTGAAGCTTTCTTT. Protein sequence: CASSLGQTNTEAFF.

The chain links TRBV5-6 to TRBJ1-1; D gene uncertain. V shed 0 bases and J shed 0 bases, with 3 bases lying between them. The CDR3 loop spans 13 amino acids. The germline CDR1 and CDR2 sequences are SGHDT and YYEEEE. CDR3: CASSLVVNTEAFF. CDR3 bases: TGTGCCAGCAGCTTGGTGGTGAACACTGAAGCTTTCTTT. The full variable domain, in which reference TRBV5-6 and TRBJ1-1 provide the parts outside the CDR3, is DAGVTQSPTHLIKTRGQQVTLRCSPKSGHDTVSWYQQALGQGPQFIFQYYEEEERQRGNFPDRFSGHQFPNYSSELNVNALLLGDSALYLCASSLVVNTEAFFGQGTRLTVV.

This chain joins TRBV9 and TRBJ2-7; a possible D gene is TRBD1 (6 bases). The CDR3 consists of 14 residues. Germline assignment: CDR1 SGDLS and CDR2 YYNGEE. Trimming removed 3 bases from V and 2 bases from J, with 12 bases in between. CDR3 in amino acids: CASSAGQLTYEQYF. CDR3 sequence (DNA): TGTGCCAGCAGCGCTGGACAGCTAACCTACGAGCAGTACTTC.

The sample holds a few counts of this clone. The DNA of the CDR3 is TGTGCCAGTAGTACCGGCAGCGGGTGGGGTGAGCAGTTCTTC. It is translated as CASSTGSGWGEQFF. The V and J genes are TRBV19 and TRBJ2-1; a possible D gene is TRBD2 (6 bases). The length of the CDR3 is 14 residues. Germline values: CDR1 LNHDA, CDR2 SQIVND (reference sequence). V lost 4 bases and J 9 bases, leaving 16 bases between the germline ends.

This clone was counted a few times. The V call is TRBV7-8, the J call TRBJ2-1; 8 positions match TRBD1. V gave up 5 bases and J gave up 6 bases; unmatched junction bases: 12. The CDR3 totals 16 residues. Germline-derived CDR1 and CDR2 are SGHVS and FQNEAQ. The CDR3 loop reads CASSLRTGMVGNEQFF. The CDR3 DNA reads TGTGCCAGCAGCCTAAGGACAGGGATGGTGGGCAATGAGCAGTTCTTC.

This sequence joins TRBV10-1 and TRBJ2-7, with TRBD2 matching over 7 bases. V trimming: 4 bases; J trimming: 6 bases; junction bases outside the gene matches: 3. The CDR3 has 12 amino acids. Germline CDR1 WNHNN, CDR2 SYGVQD (reference sequence). Here the CDR3 reads CASSAPGGEQYF. CDR3 sequence (DNA): TGCGCCAGCAGTGCCCCGGGAGGCGAGCAGTACTTC.

The chain joins TRBV19 to TRBJ1-2; D may be TRBD1 (6 bases). The CDR3 sequence is 15 residues long. V lost 7 bases to trimming and J lost 2 bases, with 17 bases between them. Germline lookup yields CDR1 LNHDA and CDR2 SQIVND (reference sequence). The CDR3 DNA follows: TGTGCCAGTACCCGAACTGGGGGCACGAACTATGGCTACACCTTC. This gives the protein CASTRTGGTNYGYTF.

The chain combines TRBV30 with TRBJ1-5; perhaps TRBD1 as D (5 bases). This CDR3 is built from 15 residues. Germline V gene lookup returns CDR1 GTSNPN and CDR2 SVGIG (reference sequence). V lost 1 base to trimming and J lost 7 bases, with 17 bases between them. CDR3 DNA sequence: TGTGCCTGGAGTGACGAACCCAGGGCTCGACAGCCCCAGCATTTT. Amino acids: CAWSDEPRARQPQHF.

The rearrangement links TRBV6-2 or TRBV6-3 to TRBJ2-1; either TRBD1 or TRBD2 may supply D (5 bases each). Germline V CDR1 and CDR2: MNHEY, SVGEGT. V gave up 6 bases and J gave up 1 base, with 16 bases separating them. This CDR3 region has 16 residues. CDR3 nucleotides: TGTGCCAGCAGCCGGCCAAGAGGGGAATCCTACAATGAGCAGTTCTTC. It is translated as CASSRPRGESYNEQFF.

This chain joins TRBV30 and TRBJ2-3; 11 bases fit TRBD1. This CDR3 region has 15 residues. CDR1 GTSNPN and CDR2 SVGIG come from the germline V gene (reference sequence). J gave up 5 bases and V 4 bases, and 8 bases lay outside the gene matches. The CDR3 DNA reads as TGTGCCTGGACCCGGGACAGGGGGATTCGAGATACGCAGTATTTT. Amino acid sequence: CAWTRDRGIRDTQYF.

This chain uses TRBV2 with TRBJ1-3; D gene uncertain. The length of the CDR3 is 17 residues. Germline CDR1 and CDR2: SNHLY and FYNNEI. V was cut by 3 bases and J by 0 bases, with 15 bases left in between. DNA of the CDR3: TGTGCCAGCAGTGACGCTCTAAGGGCGAGCTCTGGAAACACCATATATTTT. It translates to CASSDALRASSGNTIYF. Variable domain in full (rest from reference TRBV2 and TRBJ1-3): EPEVTQTPSHQVTQMGQEVILRCVPISNHLYFYWYRQILGQKVEFLVSFYNNEISEKSEIFDDQFSVERPDGSNFTLKIRSTKLEDSAMYFCASSDALRASSGNTIYFGEGSWLTVV.

V is TRBV29-1 and J is TRBJ2-7; D may be TRBD1 (5 bases). Deletions cut 6 bases from V and 0 bases from J, with 12 bases between. The CDR3 spans 13 residues. Germline CDR1 and CDR2: SQVTM and ANQGSEA. As DNA, the CDR3 is TGCAGCGTGACAGACGTTAGCTCCTACGAGCAGTACTTC. It encodes CSVTDVSSYEQYF.